These 25 T cell receptor beta chains were sequenced from one sample in a study of post-analysis software for immune sequencing data. Findings and limits, study-wide: Relative to controls, patients had a few TRBV segments at higher frequency, with TRBV5-6, TRBV5-1 and TRBV20-1 among these.

Their target antigens are unknown. Built from TCR beta cDNA, the libraries had unique molecular identifiers in them. TCRdb itself ran the PCR reads through MiXCR, one entry per CDR3 protein. Of 800,000 to 950,000 distinct CDR3 sequences in the sample, 53% were seen once. The sample consisted of blood. Receptor source: a girl aged 5-17 years with multiple sclerosis.

The chain carries TRBV6-5 and TRBJ1-1; D uncertain. V was clipped by 1 base and J by 2 bases, with 11 bases between them. The CDR3 contains 15 residues. Germline V CDR1 and CDR2: MNHEY, SVGAGI. Written as DNA, the CDR3 is TGTGCCAGCAGTTACTTGGGCAGCGTCAACACTGAAGCTTTCTTT. It specifies CASSYLGSVNTEAFF.

The chain uses TRBV5-1 and TRBJ1-5; perhaps TRBD1 as D (5 bases). The CDR3 totals 15 residues. V was cut by 0 bases and J by 7 bases, with 14 bases left in between. From germline, CDR1 is SGHRS and CDR2 YFSETQ. In DNA form, the CDR3 reads TGCGCCAGCAGCTTGGGTCGGGGCCCAGGGCAGCCCCAGCATTTT. It yields the protein CASSLGRGPGQPQHF.

The rearrangement joins TRBV20-1 to TRBJ2-5; 7 nucleotides match TRBD1. The CDR3 consists of 15 residues. V shed 5 bases and J 2 bases; nucleotides not matched to a gene: 11. The germline CDR1 and CDR2 sequences are DFQATT and SNEGSKA (reference sequence). The CDR3 DNA is TGCAGTGCTTCCCGGGACAGCAGAGTTCAAGAGACCCAGTACTTC. This encodes CSASRDSRVQETQYF.

The chain links TRBV6-1 to TRBJ2-5, with TRBD1 matching 7 bases. The CDR3 totals 13 residues. CDR1 MNHNS and CDR2 SASEGT come from the germline V gene. V shed 7 bases and J 5 bases; nucleotides not matched to a gene: 7. CDR3 nucleotide sequence: TGTGCCAGCAATATAGGGGGCGCCGAGACCCAGTACTTC. Amino acid sequence: CASNIGGAETQYF.

The V and J genes are TRBV12-3 or TRBV12-4 and TRBJ1-5, with TRBD1 identical over 9 bases. The V segment lost 6 bases and the J segment 3 bases; nucleotides outside the gene matches: 3. The CDR3 is made up of 14 amino acids. For the CDR3, the DNA is TGTGCCAGCAGCAGGGACAGGGACAATCAGCCCCAGCATTTT. This codes for CASSRDRDNQPQHF.

In this sample, this clonotype turned up a few times. The CDR3 sequence: CAWSAGTDTQYF. The CDR3 nucleotides are TGTGCCTGGAGTGCCGGTACAGATACGCAGTATTTT. The chain combines TRBV30 with TRBJ2-3; no reliable D call. Deletions cut 1 base from V and 3 bases from J, with 5 bases between. This CDR3 comprises 12 residues. Germline CDR1 is GTSNPN and CDR2 is SVGIG (reference sequence).

V gene TRBV7-9 combines with J gene TRBJ1-5, with 10 bases matching TRBD1. The CDR3 is made up of 20 amino acids. The germline V gene encodes CDR1 SEHNR and CDR2 FQNEAQ (reference sequence). The J segment lost 0 bases and the V segment lost 5 bases, leaving 16 bases of the junction unmatched. CDR3 amino acids: CASSPRSGDRGPDSNQPQHF. CDR3 bases: TGTGCCAGCAGCCCCCGTTCCGGCGACAGGGGGCCTGATAGCAATCAGCCCCAGCATTTT.

With respect to this clonotype: The junction departs from germline at one end; a sequencing error may be responsible. J is TRBJ2-3 and V is TRBV6-5; 10 positions agree with TRBD2. Germline V gene lookup returns CDR1 MNHEY and CDR2 SVGAGI. This CDR3 has 13 amino acids. The CDR3 region is CGSGGGHQDTQYF. Written as DNA, the CDR3 is TGTGGCAGCGGGGGGGGGCACCAAGATACGCAGTATTTT.

This clonotype was picked up one time. The CDR3 coding sequence is TGTGCCAGCAGCCAAGATATCGTATACCCTGGGGCCAACGTCCTGACTTTC. Its protein product is CASSQDIVYPGANVLTF. The V and J genes are TRBV3-1 and TRBJ2-6, with D hard to call. The germline V gene has CDR1 LGHDT and CDR2 YNNKEL (reference sequence). Deletions cut 0 bases from V and 2 bases from J, with 11 bases between. CDR3 length equals 17 residues.

The table lists this clonotype with a few counts. At one end, the junction sequence differs from germline, possibly due to a read error. The V and J genes are TRBV4-1 and TRBJ1-2; D is perhaps TRBD1 (6 bases). Germline loops: CDR1 MGHRA, CDR2 YSYEKL. The CDR3 covers 15 residues. The CDR3: CASSQDLIGGYGCTF. The CDR3 DNA reads as TGCGCCAGCAGCCAAGATCTTATAGGGGGTTATGGCTGCACCTTC.

The chain joins TRBV20-1 to TRBJ2-3; D is undetermined. The CDR3 totals 15 residues. Trimming pared 3 bases from V and 0 bases from J, leaving 13 bases between. Germline V gene sequence: CDR1 DFQATT, CDR2 SNEGSKA (reference sequence). The CDR3 DNA is TGCAGTGCTAGTCGTCGGAAGACTAGCACAGATACGCAGTATTTT. Its protein is CSASRRKTSTDTQYF.

This clonotype is a singleton in its sample. The V call is TRBV3-1, the J call TRBJ2-1, with 9 bases aligning to TRBD2. Germline V lookup: CDR1 LGHDT, CDR2 YNNKEL (reference sequence). V lost 0 bases, J lost 10 bases, and 10 bases stayed unmatched. There are 16 residues in the CDR3. The CDR3 nucleotides are TGTGCCAGCAGCCAAGATCCCTTGGCGGGGGGGGCGGAGCAGTTCTTC. Amino acids: CASSQDPLAGGAEQFF.

This clonotype was picked up a small number of times. The rearrangement uses TRBV2 and TRBJ2-5; 8 bases map to TRBD2. The J call is in doubt because the DNA end fits TRBJ2-7 better. The CDR3 length is 15 residues. The germline gives CDR1 SNHLY, CDR2 FYNNEI. For the CDR3, the DNA is TGTGCCAGCAGTGATAGGTTAGCGGGGTCCTACGAGCAGTACTTC. Translated, it gives CASSDRLAGSYEQYF.

The chain uses TRBV20-1 and TRBJ2-3; no clear D gene. V lost 3 bases to trimming and J lost 2 bases, with 12 bases between them. The CDR3 extends over 14 amino acids. The germline gives CDR1 DFQATT, CDR2 SNEGSKA (reference sequence). CDR3 loop: CSASDLGPTDTQYF. The CDR3 DNA reads as TGCAGTGCTAGTGACCTTGGCCCCACAGATACGCAGTATTTT.

This clonotype was found a few times. The rearrangement joins TRBV5-1 to TRBJ2-7; D is perhaps TRBD1 or TRBD2 (6 bases each). The V end lost 4 bases, the J end lost 3 bases, and 14 bases lay between the germline ends. Germline assignment: CDR1 SGHRS and CDR2 YFSETQ. This CDR3 is built from 14 residues. The CDR3 DNA follows: TGCGCCAGCAGCCCGGAGGGGGACAACTACGAGCAGTACTTC. The encoded protein is CASSPEGDNYEQYF.

The chain joins TRBV5-1 to TRBJ2-3, with TRBD1 as a possible D gene (6 bases). Germline-derived CDR1 and CDR2 are SGHRS and YFSETQ. The CDR3 is 16 residues long. V shed 4 bases and J shed 6 bases, with 21 bases lying between them. The CDR3: CASSLSPQGLGDTQYF. CDR3 coding DNA: TGCGCCAGCAGCCTAAGCCCCCAGGGGTTAGGTGATACGCAGTATTTT.

This rearrangement joins TRBV20-1 to TRBJ2-7, with TRBD1 matching 7 bases. This CDR3 contains 15 residues. The germline gives CDR1 DFQATT, CDR2 SNEGSKA (reference sequence). V shed 6 bases and J 2 bases; nucleotides not matched to a gene: 13. This CDR3 is CSALTPGQQPYEQYF. In nucleotides, the CDR3 is TGCAGTGCCCTAACTCCGGGACAGCAGCCCTACGAGCAGTACTTC.

The chain employs TRBV5-1 and TRBJ1-5; TRBD1 might be the D (6 bases). This CDR3 spans 15 amino acids. Germline V gene data show CDR1 as SGHRS and CDR2 as YFSETQ. Trimming pared 1 base from V and 7 bases from J, leaving 15 bases between. The CDR3 here is CASSLTGNDGQPQHF. DNA for the CDR3: TGCGCCAGCAGCTTGACAGGGAATGATGGGCAGCCCCAGCATTTT.

CDR3 residues: CASIPSRGTDYTDTQYF. CDR3 sequence (DNA): TGTGCCAGCATTCCATCTCGGGGGACAGACTACACAGATACGCAGTATTTT. The genes are TRBV6-1 and TRBJ2-3, with D perhaps matching TRBD1 (7 bases). This CDR3 comprises 17 residues. Deletions cut 7 bases from V and 2 bases from J, with 22 bases between. Germline assignment: CDR1 MNHNS and CDR2 SASEGT.

This sequence joins TRBV19 and TRBJ2-6; perhaps TRBD2 as D (7 bases). The CDR3 covers 16 residues. Looked up from germline, CDR1 is LNHDA and CDR2 is SQIVND (reference sequence). Trimming cost V 3 bases and J 3 bases, with 12 bases left between them. CDR3 region: CASSIRGAVGANVLTF. CDR3 DNA: TGTGCCAGTAGTATCCGGGGGGCTGTTGGGGCCAACGTCCTGACTTTC.

The J gene is TRBJ1-2, the V gene TRBV12-3 or TRBV12-4; D gene unclear. The CDR3 loop spans 12 amino acids. Deletions cut 5 bases from V and 5 bases from J, with 9 bases between. For the CDR3, the DNA is TGTGCCAGCAGTCTTCGTCTTTATGGCTACACCTTC. Translation: CASSLRLYGYTF.

This chain uses TRBV3-1 with TRBJ1-2; 8 nucleotides align to TRBD1. Looked up from germline, CDR1 is LGHDT and CDR2 is YNNKEL (reference sequence). V dropped 4 bases and J dropped 0; count of bases not matched to a gene: 7. The length of the CDR3 is 16 residues. The CDR3 sequence is CASSLDRDRTNYGYTF. The CDR3 bases are TGTGCCAGCAGCCTAGATCGGGACAGGACTAACTATGGCTACACCTTC.

V is TRBV5-1 and J is TRBJ2-1; TRBD1 is a possible D gene (6 bases). The germline V gene encodes CDR1 SGHRS and CDR2 YFSETQ. Trimming took 0 bases from V and 5 from J, leaving 18 bases between them. The CDR3 is 17 amino acids. The CDR3 region is CASSLAYRGPGDNEQFF. CDR3 nucleotide sequence: TGCGCCAGCAGCTTGGCCTATCGGGGTCCAGGGGACAATGAGCAGTTCTTC.

The chain employs TRBV29-1 and TRBJ1-1; the D is unclear. This CDR3 is built from 13 residues. Between the trimmed V and J ends, which lost 7 bases and 5 bases, there was a span of 17 bases. Germline CDR1 and CDR2: SQVTM and ANQGSEA. CDR3 nucleotides: TGCAGCGCCGGTGGGGTTTATCTAACTGAAGCTTTCTTT. Translated: CSAGGVYLTEAFF. Supplemented by reference TRBV29-1 and TRBJ1-1, the full variable domain reads SAVISQKPSRDICQRGTSLTIQCQVDSQVTMMFWYRQQPGQSLTLIATANQGSEATYESGFVIDKFPISRPNLTFSTLTVSNMSPEDSSIYLCSAGGVYLTEAFFGQGTRLTVV.

The gene calls are TRBV7-3 and TRBJ1-1; D is possibly TRBD1 (5 bases). The CDR3 runs 15 residues. V was trimmed by 2 bases and J by 3 bases, leaving 13 bases between them. From germline, CDR1 is SGHTA and CDR2 FQGTGA. The chain's CDR3 is CASSLDGGRDTEAFF. The CDR3, as DNA: TGTGCCAGCAGCTTAGACGGCGGCAGGGACACTGAAGCTTTCTTT. The variable domain in full, completed from reference TRBV7-3 and TRBJ1-1, reads GAGVSQTPSNKVTEKGKYVELRCDPISGHTALYWYRQSLGQGPEFLIYFQGTGAADDSGLPNDRFFAVRPEGSVSTLKIQRTERGDSAVYLCASSLDGGRDTEAFFGQGTRLTVV.